Described below is a single TCR beta chain sequence and its context. Its target is not known. This entry comes from a study of cytomegalovirus exposure and HLA in healthy donors. Overall study: Around 80 million unique TCR sequences came from HLA-typed donors in an early release. Study-wide points: Investigators reported 150 to 200 TCR beta chains as tied to cytomegalovirus. Beyond CMV serostatus, there was no information to go on about immune exposure.

Deletions cut 4 bases from V and 5 bases from J, with 18 bases between. The CDR3 consists of 16 residues. Germline V lookup: CDR1 SGHRS, CDR2 YFSETQ. With 60 Vbeta and 13 Jbeta primers, the PCR was carried out. Clones were read by immunoSEQ multiplex PCR, and TCRdb kept only the in-frame ones, dropping some. The sample contains roughly 80,000 clones, about 80% of which appear only once. The receptor's source is a middle-aged man in good health and CMV-seronegative. The chain combines TRBV5-1 with TRBJ1-4; tentatively, D is TRBD1 (5 bases). Sequencing was carried out using PBMCs. The CDR3 sequence is CASSQLPQGENEKLFF. In DNA, the CDR3 is TGCGCCAGCAGCCAGCTCCCGCAGGGTGAAAATGAAAAACTGTTTTTT.